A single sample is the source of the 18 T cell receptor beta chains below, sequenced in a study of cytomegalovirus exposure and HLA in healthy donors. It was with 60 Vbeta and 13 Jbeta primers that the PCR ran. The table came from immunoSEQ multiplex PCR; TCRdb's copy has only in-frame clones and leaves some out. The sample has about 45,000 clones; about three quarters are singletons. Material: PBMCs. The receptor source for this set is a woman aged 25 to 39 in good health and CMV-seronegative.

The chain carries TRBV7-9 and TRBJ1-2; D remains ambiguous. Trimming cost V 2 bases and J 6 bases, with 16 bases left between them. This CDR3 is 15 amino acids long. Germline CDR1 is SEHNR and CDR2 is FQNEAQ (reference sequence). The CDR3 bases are TGTGCCAGCAGCTTACTCTCCCTCTTGGAGGATGGCTACACCTTC. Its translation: CASSLLSLLEDGYTF.

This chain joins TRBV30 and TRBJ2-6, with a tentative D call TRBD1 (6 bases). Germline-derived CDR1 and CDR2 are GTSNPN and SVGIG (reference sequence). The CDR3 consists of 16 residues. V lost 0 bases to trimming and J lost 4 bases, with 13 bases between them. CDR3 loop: CAWSVLGASGANVLTF. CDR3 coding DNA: TGTGCCTGGAGTGTTTTGGGGGCCTCCGGGGCCAACGTCCTGACTTTC.

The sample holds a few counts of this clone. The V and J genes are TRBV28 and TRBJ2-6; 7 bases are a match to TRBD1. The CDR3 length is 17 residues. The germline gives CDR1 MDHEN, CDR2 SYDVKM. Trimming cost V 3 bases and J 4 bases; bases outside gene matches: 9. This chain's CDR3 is CASSFGDSLLGANVLTF. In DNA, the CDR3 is TGTGCCAGCAGTTTCGGGGACAGCCTATTGGGGGCCAACGTCCTGACTTTC.

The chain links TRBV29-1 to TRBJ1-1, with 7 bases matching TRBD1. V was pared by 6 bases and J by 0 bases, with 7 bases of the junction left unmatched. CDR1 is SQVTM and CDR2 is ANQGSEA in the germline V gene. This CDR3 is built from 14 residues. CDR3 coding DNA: TGCAGCGTGTACAGGGGAATTGTGAACACTGAAGCTTTCTTT. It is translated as CSVYRGIVNTEAFF.

Here the CDR3 DNA reads TGCGCCAGCAGCCAAGATGGACAGGGCAATCAGCCCCAGCATTTT. Translated: CASSQDGQGNQPQHF. The rearrangement joins TRBV4-1 to TRBJ1-5, with 7 bases aligning to TRBD1. The CDR3 is 15 amino acids. Trimming removed 0 bases from V and 2 bases from J; junction bases left unmatched: 1. Germline CDR1 reads MGHRA; CDR2 reads YSYEKL.

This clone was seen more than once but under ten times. The CDR3 loop is CASRSTEGARQPQHF. The CDR3 bases are TGTGCCAGCAGATCGACGGAGGGGGCCCGGCAGCCCCAGCATTTT. The chain combines TRBV2 with TRBJ1-5; 7 bases are a match to TRBD1. The trim removed 6 bases at V and 7 bases at J, leaving 12 bases unmatched. The CDR3 spans 15 residues. Germline V gene lookup returns CDR1 SNHLY and CDR2 FYNNEI.

The CDR3 loop reads CASSDRALGGYTF. The CDR3 DNA is TGTGCCAGCAGTGACAGAGCCTTGGGTGGCTACACCTTC. This chain uses TRBV6-5 with TRBJ1-2; a weak D match, TRBD1 (5 bases). Trimming pared 5 bases from V and 7 bases from J, leaving 14 bases between. CDR3 length equals 13 residues. Looked up from germline, CDR1 is MNHEY and CDR2 is SVGAGI.

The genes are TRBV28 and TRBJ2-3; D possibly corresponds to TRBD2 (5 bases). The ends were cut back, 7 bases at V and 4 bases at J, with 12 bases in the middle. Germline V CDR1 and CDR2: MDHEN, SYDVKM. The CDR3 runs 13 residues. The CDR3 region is CASIEGAADTQYF. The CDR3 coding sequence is TGTGCCAGCATTGAGGGAGCGGCAGATACGCAGTATTTT.

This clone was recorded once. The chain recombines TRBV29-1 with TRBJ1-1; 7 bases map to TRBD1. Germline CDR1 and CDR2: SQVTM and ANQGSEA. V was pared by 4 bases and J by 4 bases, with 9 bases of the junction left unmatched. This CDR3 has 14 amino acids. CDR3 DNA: TGCAGCGTTGGTACAGGGGAGGAATTCACTGAAGCTTTCTTT. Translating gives CSVGTGEEFTEAFF.

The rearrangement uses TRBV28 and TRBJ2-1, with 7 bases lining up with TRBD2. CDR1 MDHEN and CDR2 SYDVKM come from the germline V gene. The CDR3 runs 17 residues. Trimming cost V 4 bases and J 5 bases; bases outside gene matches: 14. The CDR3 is CASSSPFGAGDHNEQFF. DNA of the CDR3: TGTGCCAGCAGTTCCCCCTTTGGGGCGGGAGACCACAATGAGCAGTTCTTC.

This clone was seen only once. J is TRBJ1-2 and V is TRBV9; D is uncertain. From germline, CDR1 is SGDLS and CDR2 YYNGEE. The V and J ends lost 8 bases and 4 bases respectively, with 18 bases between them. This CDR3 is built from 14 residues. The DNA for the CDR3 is TGTGCCAGTTACCCTCCTCGACATCTCTATGGCTACACCTTC. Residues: CASYPPRHLYGYTF.

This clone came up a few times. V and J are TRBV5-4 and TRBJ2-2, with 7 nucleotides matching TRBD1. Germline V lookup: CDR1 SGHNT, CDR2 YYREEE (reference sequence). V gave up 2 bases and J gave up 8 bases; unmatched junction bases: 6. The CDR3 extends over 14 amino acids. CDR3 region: CASSLDDRVGELFF. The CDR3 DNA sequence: TGTGCCAGCAGCTTAGATGACAGGGTAGGGGAGCTGTTTTTT.

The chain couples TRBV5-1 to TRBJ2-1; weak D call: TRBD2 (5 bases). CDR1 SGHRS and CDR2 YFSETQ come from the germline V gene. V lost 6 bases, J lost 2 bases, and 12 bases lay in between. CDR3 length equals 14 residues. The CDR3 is CASTQTGTYNEQFF. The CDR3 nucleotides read TGCGCCAGCACCCAGACCGGGACCTACAATGAGCAGTTCTTC.

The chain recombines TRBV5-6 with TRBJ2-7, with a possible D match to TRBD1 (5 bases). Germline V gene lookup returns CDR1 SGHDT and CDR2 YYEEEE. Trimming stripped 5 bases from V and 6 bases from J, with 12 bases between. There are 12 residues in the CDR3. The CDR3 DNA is TGTGCCAGCAGTTCCGGACAAGTCGAGCAGTACTTC. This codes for CASSSGQVEQYF.

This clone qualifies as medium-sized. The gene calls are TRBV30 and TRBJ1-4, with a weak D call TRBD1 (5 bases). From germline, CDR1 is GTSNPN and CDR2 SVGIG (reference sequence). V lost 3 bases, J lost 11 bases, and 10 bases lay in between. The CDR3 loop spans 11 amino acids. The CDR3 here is CAWRGREKLFF. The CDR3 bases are TGTGCCTGGAGGGGACGGGAGAAACTGTTTTTT.

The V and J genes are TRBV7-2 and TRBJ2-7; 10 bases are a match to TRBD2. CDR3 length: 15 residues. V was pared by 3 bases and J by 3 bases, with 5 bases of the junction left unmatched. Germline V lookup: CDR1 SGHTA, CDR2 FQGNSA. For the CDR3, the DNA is TGTGCCAGCAGCTTCCTAGCGGGGGAGATCTACGAGCAGTACTTC. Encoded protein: CASSFLAGEIYEQYF.

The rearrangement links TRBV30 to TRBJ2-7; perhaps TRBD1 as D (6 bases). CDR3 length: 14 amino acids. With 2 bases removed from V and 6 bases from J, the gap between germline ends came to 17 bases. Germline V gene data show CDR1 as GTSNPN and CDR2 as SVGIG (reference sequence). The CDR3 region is CAWSNHRETPEQYF. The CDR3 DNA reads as TGTGCCTGGAGTAACCACAGGGAAACCCCCGAGCAGTACTTC.

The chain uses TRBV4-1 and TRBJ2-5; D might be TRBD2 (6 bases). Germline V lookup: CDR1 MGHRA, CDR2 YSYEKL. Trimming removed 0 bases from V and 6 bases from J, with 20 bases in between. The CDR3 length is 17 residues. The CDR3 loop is CASSQDLGVGGKKTQYF. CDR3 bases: TGCGCCAGCAGCCAAGATTTAGGTGTAGGAGGGAAGAAGACCCAGTACTTC.